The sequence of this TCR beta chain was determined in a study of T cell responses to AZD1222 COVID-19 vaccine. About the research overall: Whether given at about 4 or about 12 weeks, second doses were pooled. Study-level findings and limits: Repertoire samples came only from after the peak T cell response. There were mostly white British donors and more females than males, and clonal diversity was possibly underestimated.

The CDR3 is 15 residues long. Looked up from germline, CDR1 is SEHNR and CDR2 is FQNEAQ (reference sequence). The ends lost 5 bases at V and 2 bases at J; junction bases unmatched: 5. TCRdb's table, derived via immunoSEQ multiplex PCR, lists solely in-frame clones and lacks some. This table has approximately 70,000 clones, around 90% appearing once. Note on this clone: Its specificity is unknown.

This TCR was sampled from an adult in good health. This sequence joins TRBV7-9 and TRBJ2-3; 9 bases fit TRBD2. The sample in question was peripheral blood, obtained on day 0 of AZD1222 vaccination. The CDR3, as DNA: TGTGCCAGCAGCCCGCTAGCGGGGCCCACAGATACGCAGTATTTT. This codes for CASSPLAGPTDTQYF.